The TCR beta chain under discussion was sequenced for a study of blood T cell repertoires in COVID-19. Study details: Both acute and convalescent COVID-19 samples were obtained from the United States, Italy and Spain. In each case, the material was cDNA or gDNA derived from T cells, B-cell-depleted T cells, or PBMCs.

Germline V gene lookup returns CDR1 MDHEN and CDR2 SYDVKM. Deletions cut 3 bases from V and 5 bases from J, with 8 bases between. CDR3 length equals 14 residues. Generated by immunoSEQ multiplex PCR, the TCRdb table keeps only in-frame clones and is missing some. The sample shows roughly 26,000 clones, 90% to 95% of them seen only once. Sequencing input: peripheral blood. V is TRBV28 and J is TRBJ1-6; no firm D call. The clonotype comes from a human donor in a cohort sampled during active COVID-19. The CDR3 DNA follows: TGTGCCAGCAGTTTGCGGCAGAATAATTCACCCCTCCACTTT. Amino acid sequence: CASSLRQNNSPLHF.